The T cell receptor beta chain under discussion was sequenced for a study of blood T cell repertoires in COVID-19. About the research overall: Spain, Italy and the United States supplied samples that represented acute and convalescent COVID-19. Sources were T cells, B-cell-depleted T cells, or PBMCs; the material itself was cDNA or gDNA.

Methods used by the authors: For nucleated cells, counts were estimated from reference gene primer amplification. Generated by immunoSEQ multiplex PCR, the TCRdb table keeps only in-frame clones and is missing some. V, J and clone size are those of that table, while D and trimming were read from the DNA. The sample has 240,000 or so clones, almost 85% seen once. Trimming took 1 base from V and 2 from J; bases not matched to a gene: 0. CDR1 SGHTA and CDR2 FQGNSA come from the germline V gene. CDR3 length: 15 amino acids. V usage is TRBV7-2 and J usage is TRBJ2-5; 11 nucleotides match TRBD2. This clonotype was sampled from a woman older than 75 with acute or convalescent COVID-19. Sequenced material: peripheral blood. The CDR3 nucleotides are TGTGCCAGCAGCTTAGGGACTAGCGGGCAAGAGACCCAGTACTTC. This encodes CASSLGTSGQETQYF.